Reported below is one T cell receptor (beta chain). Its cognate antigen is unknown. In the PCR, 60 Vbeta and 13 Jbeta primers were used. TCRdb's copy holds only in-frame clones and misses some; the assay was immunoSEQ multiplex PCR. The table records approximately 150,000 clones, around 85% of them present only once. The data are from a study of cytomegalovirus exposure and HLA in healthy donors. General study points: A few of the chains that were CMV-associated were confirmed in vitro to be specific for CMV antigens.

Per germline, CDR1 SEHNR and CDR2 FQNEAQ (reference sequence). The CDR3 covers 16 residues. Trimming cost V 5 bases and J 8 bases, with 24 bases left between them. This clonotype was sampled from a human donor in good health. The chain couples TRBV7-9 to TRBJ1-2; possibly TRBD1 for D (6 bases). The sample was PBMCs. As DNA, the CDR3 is TGTGCCAGCAGCCAACCCGAAGACCGGGACATCGGGGGCTACACCTTC. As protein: CASSQPEDRDIGGYTF.